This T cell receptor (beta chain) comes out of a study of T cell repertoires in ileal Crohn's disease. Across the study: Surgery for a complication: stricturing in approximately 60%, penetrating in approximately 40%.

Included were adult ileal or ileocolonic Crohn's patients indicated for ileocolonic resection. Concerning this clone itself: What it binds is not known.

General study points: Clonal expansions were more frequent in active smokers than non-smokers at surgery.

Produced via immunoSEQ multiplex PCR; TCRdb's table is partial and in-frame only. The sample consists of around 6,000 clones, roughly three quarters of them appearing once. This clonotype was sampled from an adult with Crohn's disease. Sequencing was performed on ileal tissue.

CDR3 in amino acids: CATTDSLNTEAFF. DNA for the CDR3: TGTGCCACTACCGACAGCCTTAACACTGAAGCTTTCTTT. V gene TRBV28 combines with J gene TRBJ1-1; a possible D gene is TRBD1 (5 bases). This CDR3 is 13 amino acids long. Trimming removed 10 bases from V and 2 bases from J, with 14 bases in between. Germline V gives CDR1 MDHEN, CDR2 SYDVKM. Full variable domain (rest looked up from reference TRBV28 and TRBJ1-1): DVKVTQSSRYLVKRTGEKVFLECVQDMDHENMFWYRQDPGLGLRLIYFSYDVKMKEKGDIPEGYSVSREKKERFSLILESASTNQTSMYLCATTDSLNTEAFFGQGTRLTVV.